This TCR beta chain was captured by sequencing in a study of response to subunit inactivated influenza vaccine. Study outcomes and limitations: Authors suggested each seasonal flu vaccination may recruit only limited numbers of new T cells.

In its sample, this clonotype was seen a few times. Its specificity is unknown. Germline assignment: CDR1 SGHNT and CDR2 YYREEE (reference sequence). The CDR3 is 16 residues long. The junction had 3 bases not matched to a gene; V was cut back by 1 base and J by 1 base. MiXCR, applied by TCRdb to the RT-PCR reads, yields one record per CDR3 protein. The table records roughly 700,000 distinct CDR3 sequences, 15% to 17% of them present only once. The starting material was PBMCs from blood, obtained 12 days after vaccination. The chain has TRBV5-4 and TRBJ2-1, with 9 bases lining up with TRBD2. The clonotype originates from a man between 45 and 60 years old who received an inactivated influenza vaccine. CDR3 region: CASSLSSGGSYNEQFF. The CDR3 nucleotides read TGTGCCAGCAGCTTGAGTAGCGGGGGATCCTACAATGAGCAGTTCTTC.